Listed below are T cell receptor beta chains from one sample, sequenced in a study of blood T cell repertoires in COVID-19. Assay used: immunoSEQ multiplex PCR; TCRdb lists only in-frame clones, some missing. Among 200,000 to 250,000 clones listed, 90% were seen once. The specimen sequenced was PBMCs or T cells enriched from blood (not recorded which). The source is a man under 40 who had been exposed to COVID-19. The CDR3 runs from the conserved cysteine through the conserved F or W. A D gene is named only where the DNA matches it firmly. Clone size is shown for a subset of rows, as once, few, many or a class of expanded clone.

J gene | clone size | CDR3 length | V gene | D gene | CDR3 DNA | CDR3 protein
TRBJ2-7 | few | 11 | TRBV3-1/TRBV3-2 | NA | TGTGCCAGCAGCCAAACACGCGAGCAGTACTTC | CASSQTREQYF
TRBJ1-5 | NA | 15 | TRBV11-2 | NA | TGTGCCAGCAGCCTATCACCAGAGGGCGGCCAGCCCCAGCATTTT | CASSLSPEGGQPQHF
TRBJ1-2 | NA | 15 | TRBV11-2 | NA | TGTGCCAGCAGCTTAGTAGAGAGGGGGAGCTATGGCTACACCTTC | CASSLVERGSYGYTF
TRBJ1-3 | once | 15 | TRBV2 | TRBD1 | TGTGCCGCGCGGGGACAGGCCGGCTCTGGAAACACCATATATTTT | CAARGQAGSGNTIYF
TRBJ2-3 | NA | 16 | TRBV14 | TRBD2 | TGTGCCAGCAGCCAAGGTTTCGGACTAGCAATAGATACGCAGTATTTT | CASSQGFGLAIDTQYF
TRBJ2-2 | NA | 17 | TRBV7-3 | NA | TGTGCCAGCAGCTTACTTTCTCAGCGAACGAACACCGGGGAGCTGTTTTTT | CASSLLSQRTNTGELFF
TRBJ1-2 | NA | 15 | TRBV2 | TRBD1 | TGTGCCAGCAGTAGAGGGACAGGGCGTGACTATGGCTACACCTTC | CASSRGTGRDYGYTF
TRBJ2-7 | NA | 14 | TRBV4-3 | NA | TGCGCCAGCAGCCAAGGGGGCCAGGGATACGAGCAGTACTTC | CASSQGGQGYEQYF
TRBJ2-2 | NA | 17 | TRBV11-2 | TRBD1 | TGTGCCAGCAGCCTAGGATGGGGGACAGGGGACCCCGGGGAGCTGTTTTTT | CASSLGWGTGDPGELFF
TRBJ1-2 | NA | 18 | TRBV15 | NA | TGTGCCACCAGCAGCCCCCGGAGGGAGCTTCTTCCTAGATATGGCTACACCTTC | CATSSPRRELLPRYGYTF
TRBJ2-1 | NA | 13 | TRBV7-9 | NA | TGTGCCAGCAGCTTAAACTCGATCGATGAGCAGTTCTTC | CASSLNSIDEQFF
TRBJ1-5 | NA | 14 | TRBV5-1 | NA | TGCGCCAGCAGCTTAAGCGGAGAGGGTCAGCCCCAGCATTTT | CASSLSGEGQPQHF
TRBJ2-2 | once | 14 | TRBV19 | TRBD2 | TGTGCCAGTAAGCGGGATGTGAACACCGGGGAGCTGTTTTTT | CASKRDVNTGELFF
TRBJ2-1 | NA | 16 | TRBV15 | TRBD2 | TGTGCCACCAGCAGGGGGGCTAGCGGGGGTTACAATGAGCAGTTCTTC | CATSRGASGGYNEQFF
TRBJ1-5 | NA | 13 | TRBV18 | NA | TGTGCCAGCTCACCTTCCACCGGTGAGCCCCAGCATTTT | CASSPSTGEPQHF
TRBJ1-2 | NA | 14 | TRBV18 | NA | TGTGCCAGCTCACCCCCCGAGGACTTCTATGGCTACACCTTC | CASSPPEDFYGYTF
TRBJ2-5 | once | 13 | TRBV2 | NA | TGTGCCAGCACGGGGAACTTACAAGAGACCCAGTACTTC | CASTGNLQETQYF
TRBJ2-2 | NA | 17 | TRBV19 | NA | TGTGCCAGTGTCACGGCGGGGGCCCGCGCGAACACCGGGGAGCTGTTTTTT | CASVTAGARANTGELFF
TRBJ2-1 | NA | 15 | TRBV10-1 | TRBD1 | TGCGCCAGCATTCGAACAGGGGACTCCTACAATGAGCAGTTCTTC | CASIRTGDSYNEQFF
TRBJ2-7 | NA | 15 | TRBV2 | TRBD2 | TGTGCCAGCAGTGAGTGGCGGGGGGGACATTCCGAGCAGTACTTC | CASSEWRGGHSEQYF
TRBJ2-1 | NA | 14 | TRBV24-1 | TRBD2 | TGTGCCACCAGTGACCGGGGGGGAGAAAATGAGCAGTTCTTC | CATSDRGGENEQFF
TRBJ1-2 | NA | 9 | TRBV20-1 | NA | TGCAGTGCCCTCTATGGCTACACCTTC | CSALYGYTF
TRBJ1-1 | NA | 14 | TRBV25-1 | TRBD1 | TGTGCCAGCAGGCTAGACAGGGGAAGCACTGAAGCTTTCTTT | CASRLDRGSTEAFF
TRBJ2-5 | NA | 17 | TRBV7-9 | TRBD2 | TGTGCCAGCAGCACGGGACTAGCGGGGAATAATGAAGAGACCCAGTACTTC | CASSTGLAGNNEETQYF
TRBJ2-1 | medium-sized | 15 | TRBV4-1 | NA | TGCGCCAGCAGCCATCGACAGTCTTCTAGGGATGAGCAGTTCTTC | CASSHRQSSRDEQFF
TRBJ2-5 | NA | 14 | TRBV5-1 | TRBD1 | TGCGCCAGCAGCTTGGCCGGACAGGGGGAGACCCAGTACTTC | CASSLAGQGETQYF
TRBJ2-7 | NA | 14 | TRBV20-1 | NA | TGCAGTGCTAGTAAGCCGGGCCCCGGAGGCGAGCAGTACTTC | CSASKPGPGGEQYF
TRBJ2-3 | NA | 15 | TRBV10-3 | TRBD2 | TGTGCCATCAAACCAGCGGGGTTTTACAACGATACGCAGTATTTT | CAIKPAGFYNDTQYF
TRBJ2-2 | NA | 15 | TRBV6-4 | TRBD2 | TGTGCCAGCAGTTCCGGGGGGGCGAACACCGGGGAGCTGTTTTTT | CASSSGGANTGELFF
TRBJ1-3 | NA | 16 | TRBV11-2 | TRBD1 | TGTGCCAGCAGCTCACACACAGGGGGAACCGGGAACACCATATATTTT | CASSSHTGGTGNTIYF
TRBJ1-6 | NA | 12 | TRBV30 | NA | TGTGCCTGGAGGGATCAGGGGACACCCCTCCACTTT | CAWRDQGTPLHF
TRBJ2-7 | NA | 11 | TRBV7-9 | NA | TGTGCCAGCAGCCCCCTTTACGAGCAGTACTTC | CASSPLYEQYF
TRBJ2-3 | NA | 19 | TRBV4-2 | TRBD2 | TGTGCCAGCAGCCAGTCGCCTACTAGCGGGGGGATTTACACAGATACGCAGTATTTT | CASSQSPTSGGIYTDTQYF
TRBJ2-5 | NA | 14 | TRBV5-4 | TRBD2 | TGTGCCAGCCGCCGAGCGGGGGCCCAAGAGACCCAGTACTTC | CASRRAGAQETQYF
TRBJ2-1 | NA | 16 | TRBV11-2 | TRBD2 | TGTGCCAGCAGCTCGACTATAGCGGGGGGGTATGGTGAGCAGTTCTTC | CASSSTIAGGYGEQFF
TRBJ2-3 | NA | 14 | TRBV27 | TRBD1 | TGTGCCAGCAGTTTTTTGGGACAGGCAGATACGCAGTATTTT | CASSFLGQADTQYF
TRBJ2-2 | NA | 15 | TRBV4-1 | TRBD1 | TGCGCCAGCAGCCAAGCTGTGACAGGGACCAGGGAGCTGTTTTTT | CASSQAVTGTRELFF
TRBJ2-1 | NA | 17 | TRBV3-1/TRBV3-2 | TRBD2 | TGTGCCAGCAGCCAAGGTGGTTGGTCCGGACTAGCTTTTGGGCAGTTCTTC | CASSQGGWSGLAFGQFF
TRBJ1-6 | NA | 14 | TRBV19 | TRBD1 | TGTGCCAGTAGTAAAAGGGGGCGAAATTCACCCCTCCACTTT | CASSKRGRNSPLHF
TRBJ2-7 | NA | 16 | TRBV5-3 | NA | TGTGCCAGAAGTCCCTCGTGGTCGCGGGGTAAGGACGAGCAGTACTTC | CARSPSWSRGKDEQYF
TRBJ2-7 | once | 16 | TRBV5-1 | TRBD2 | TGCGCCAGCAGCTCTGGTAGCGGGGGGGCCGAGGGCGAGCAGTACTTC | CASSSGSGGAEGEQYF
TRBJ2-7 | NA | 13 | TRBV2 | TRBD1 | TGTGCCAGCAGTAACTACAGGGGGAGCGAGCAGTACTTC | CASSNYRGSEQYF
TRBJ2-3 | NA | 17 | TRBV2 | NA | TGTGCCAGCAGTGGGGCGTTGATGAGGGTGGTCACAGATACGCAGTATTTT | CASSGALMRVVTDTQYF
TRBJ2-5 | NA | 14 | TRBV7-9 | NA | TGTGCCAGCAGCCCCGGGGGGCCCGGGGCGTCCCAGTACTTC | CASSPGGPGASQYF
TRBJ1-4 | NA | 15 | TRBV3-1/TRBV3-2 | NA | TGTGCCAGCAGCCAAGATAAAGAGAACTATGAAAAACTGTTTTTT | CASSQDKENYEKLFF
TRBJ2-2 | NA | 14 | TRBV2 | NA | TGTGCCAGCAGGGTAGCGGTGAACACCGGGGAGCTGTTTTTT | CASRVAVNTGELFF
TRBJ2-1 | NA | 12 | TRBV6-5 | NA | TGTGCCAGCAGTTATAGCTACAATGAGCAGTTCTTC | CASSYSYNEQFF
TRBJ1-1 | NA | 15 | TRBV5-1 | TRBD1 | TGCGCCAGCAGCTTGGGACAGGGTTGGAACACTGAAGCTTTCTTT | CASSLGQGWNTEAFF
TRBJ2-3 | NA | 16 | TRBV5-1 | TRBD2 | TGCGCCAGCAGCCCGGGGGGACTAGCGAGTACAGATACGCAGTATTTT | CASSPGGLASTDTQYF
TRBJ2-5 | NA | 11 | TRBV11-2 | NA | TGTGCCAGCAGCTTAGGCACTAGCATATACTTC | CASSLGTSIYF
TRBJ1-2 | NA | 14 | TRBV15 | NA | TGTGCCACCAGCAGAGTGGCAGCTAACTATGGCTACACCTTC | CATSRVAANYGYTF